The entry below gives a single TCR beta chain sequence along with its context. CDR3 length: 15 residues. V dropped 10 bases and J dropped 8 bases, with 24 bases sitting between them. The germline gives CDR1 SGHAT, CDR2 FQNNGV. The sample comes from a study of tumor-infiltrating lymphocytes in primary liver carcinoma. The study co-extracted DNA and RNA from roughly 20-30 mg of unsorted bulk tissue. Starting material of around 490 ng total RNA yielded TCR beta cDNA via a constant-region primer. What produced the TCR beta libraries was three nested multiplex PCR rounds using slightly modified ARM-PCR. Amplification in the first two PCR rounds was performed using TRBV1-TRBV30 forward primers and a C-beta reverse primer for around 10 cycles each. TCRdb recomputed calls from the multiplex PCR reads with MiXCR, one row per CDR3 protein. The repertoire includes tens of thousands of distinct CDR3 sequences, about three quarters of them detected once, and roughly 21% sits in the top ten.

The sequence was obtained from a man aged 35-49 years with primary liver carcinoma and hepatitis B virus infection. The rearrangement uses TRBV11-2 and TRBJ2-1; TRBD2 might be the D (6 bases). Sequenced sample: liver tumor tissue from sampling region 1. The subset denotes: tumor region T1, superior pole. The CDR3 DNA reads as TGTGCCAACGGACTATGGGACCTCCGGGGACATGAGCAGTTCTTC. Translated: CANGLWDLRGHEQFF.